The 21 T cell receptor beta chains given below trace back to one sample, sequenced in a study of OX40 agonist ivuxolimab in advanced cancers. Profiled with immunoSEQ multiplex PCR; TCRdb holds only in-frame clones, not every one. This sample has approximately 77,000 clones, with about 92% found just once. Specimen: CD4+ or CD8+ T cells sorted from blood, collected in a trial of the OX40 agonist ivuxolimab. The origin of the receptors is an adult with an advanced solid tumor such as melanoma, head and neck, liver or kidney cancer.

This rearrangement joins TRBV27 to TRBJ1-1; D not resolved. CDR3 size: 13 residues. In germline, CDR1 is MNHEY, CDR2 SMNVEV (reference sequence). The ends were cut back, 2 bases at V and 5 bases at J, with 9 bases in the middle. CDR3 residues: CASSLRVGTEAFF. The CDR3 DNA sequence: TGTGCCAGCAGTTTACGGGTTGGGACTGAAGCTTTCTTT.

V gene TRBV28 combines with J gene TRBJ1-2, with D unclear. The CDR3 covers 11 residues. Trimming took off 10 bases at V and 7 bases at J, with 13 bases between the two ends. CDR1 and CDR2 (germline): MDHEN, SYDVKM. The chain's CDR3 is CATTTLAGYTF. CDR3 nucleotide sequence: TGTGCCACTACGACCCTTGCTGGCTACACCTTC.

The chain carries TRBV19 and TRBJ2-5; 8 positions match TRBD1. This CDR3 contains 14 residues. J lost 5 bases, V lost 3 bases, and 5 bases had no gene match. CDR1 and CDR2 from the germline V gene are LNHDA and SQIVND (reference sequence). The CDR3 DNA sequence: TGTGCCAGTAGTATTTCAGGGGGCGTGGAGACCCAGTACTTC. This gives the protein CASSISGGVETQYF.

This chain links TRBV4-1 with TRBJ2-2; 7 bases are a match to TRBD2. The CDR3 totals 14 residues. Germline lookup yields CDR1 MGHRA and CDR2 YSYEKL. Trimming took 2 bases from V and 5 from J; bases not matched to a gene: 2. The CDR3 DNA follows: TGCGCCAGCAGCCAACTCGGGGGGACCGGGGAGCTGTTTTTT. Protein product: CASSQLGGTGELFF.

J is TRBJ2-2 and V is TRBV4-3; a possible D gene is TRBD1 (5 bases). In germline, CDR1 is LGHNA, CDR2 YSLEER. The CDR3 sequence is 15 residues long. The V gene lost 3 bases and the J gene lost 5 bases, with 13 bases spanning the gap. The chain's CDR3 is CASSQFQGQTGELFF. In nucleotides, the CDR3 is TGCGCCAGCAGCCAGTTTCAGGGCCAGACCGGGGAGCTGTTTTTT.

V is TRBV27 and J is TRBJ1-6; TRBD1 is a possible D gene (5 bases). From germline, CDR1 is MNHEY and CDR2 SMNVEV (reference sequence). The length of the CDR3 is 14 residues. Trimming removed 8 bases at V and 8 bases at J, with 16 bases between. CDR3 bases: TGTGCCAGCGCCTCCCGGGACCGTTATTCACCCCTCCACTTT. Translating it yields CASASRDRYSPLHF.

The J gene is TRBJ1-1, the V gene TRBV7-2; possibly TRBD1 for D (5 bases). The V gene's germline CDR1 is SGHTA and CDR2 FQGNSA. This CDR3 spans 14 amino acids. Between the trimmed V and J ends, which lost 5 bases and 5 bases, there was a span of 15 bases. CDR3 nucleotide sequence: TGTGCCAGCAGCCCCCCGGGGAGGGGAACTGAAGCTTTCTTT. It codes for CASSPPGRGTEAFF.

The V and J genes are TRBV4-3 and TRBJ2-3; D unclear. V was pared by 0 bases and J by 5 bases, with 12 bases between. The CDR3 loop spans 15 amino acids. Germline assignment: CDR1 LGHNA and CDR2 YSLEER. CDR3 DNA: TGCGCCAGCAGCCAAGATCTGGTAGCCGTAGATACGCAGTATTTT. Translation gives CASSQDLVAVDTQYF.

The count of this clone is one. The CDR3 reads CASSFQRGQEKLFF. The CDR3 DNA reads as TGTGCCAGCAGCTTTCAAAGGGGGCAAGAAAAACTGTTTTTT. The rearrangement links TRBV7-6 to TRBJ1-4; 7 bases align to TRBD1. CDR3 length: 14 residues. With 3 bases clipped from V and 8 bases from J, the junction kept 6 bases outside the gene matches. CDR1 is SGHVS, CDR2 FNYEAQ, per germline.

J is TRBJ2-5 and V is TRBV7-2; 8 positions match TRBD1. Trimming cost V 5 bases and J 7 bases; bases outside gene matches: 12. Looked up from germline, CDR1 is SGHTA and CDR2 is FQGNSA. The CDR3 consists of 15 residues. The CDR3 DNA reads as TGTGCCAGCAGCCCCCGGACAGGGAGCTCTGGGACCCAGTACTTC. It codes for CASSPRTGSSGTQYF.

This chain links TRBV5-1 with TRBJ2-2; 10 bases align to TRBD2. Per the germline V gene, CDR1 is SGHRS and CDR2 is YFSETQ. With V trimmed by 4 bases and J by 5 bases, 8 bases remained unmatched. The CDR3 is made up of 16 amino acids. DNA of the CDR3: TGCGCCAGCAGCCTCGGGGGGACTAGCGTAACCGGGGAGCTGTTTTTT. This encodes CASSLGGTSVTGELFF. Filled out from reference TRBV5-1 and TRBJ2-2, the complete variable domain reads KAGVTQTPRYLIKTRGQQVTLSCSPISGHRSVSWYQQTPGQGLQFLFEYFSETQRNKGNFPGRFSGRQFSNSRSEMNVSTLELGDSALYLCASSLGGTSVTGELFFGEGSRLTVL.

The rearrangement links TRBV5-1 to TRBJ1-1, with D unclear. This CDR3 is 12 amino acids long. CDR1 is SGHRS and CDR2 is YFSETQ in the germline V gene. V lost 4 bases and J lost 1, with 5 bases in between. Here the CDR3 DNA reads TGCGCCAGCAGCACCGAGAACACTGAAGCTTTCTTT. Protein: CASSTENTEAFF.

The CDR3 bases are TGTGCCAGCAGTTTACAGGCAACTAATGAAAAACTGTTTTTT. Its protein product is CASSLQATNEKLFF. The gene calls are TRBV6-5 and TRBJ1-4, with a possible D match to TRBD1 (5 bases). The CDR3 sequence is 14 residues long. Looked up from germline, CDR1 is MNHEY and CDR2 is SVGAGI. V lost 4 bases, J lost 0 bases, and 6 bases lay in between.

The gene calls are TRBV6-5 and TRBJ2-1, with TRBD2 matching over 8 bases. V lost 7 bases, J lost 3 bases, and 8 bases stayed unmatched. CDR1 is MNHEY and CDR2 is SVGAGI in the germline V gene. This CDR3 is built from 15 residues. The CDR3 loop is CASTTAGGVYNEQFF. CDR3 DNA sequence: TGTGCCAGCACGACCGCGGGGGGCGTCTACAATGAGCAGTTCTTC.

The chain employs TRBV28 and TRBJ1-2; D call uncertain. Trimming stripped 7 bases from V and 4 bases from J, with 16 bases between. This CDR3 is built from 14 residues. Germline V gene data show CDR1 as MDHEN and CDR2 as SYDVKM. The CDR3 sequence: CASTTSGGFYGYTF. Here the CDR3 DNA reads TGTGCCAGCACCACGTCCGGCGGATTCTATGGCTACACCTTC.

The chain links TRBV11-2 to TRBJ2-7; 7 bases fit TRBD1. J was trimmed by 13 bases and V by 6 bases; bases with no gene match: 12. CDR3 length equals 12 residues. Germline CDR1 is SGHAT and CDR2 is FQNNGV. This CDR3 is CASSRIRDRAYF. The CDR3, as DNA: TGTGCCAGCAGTAGGATCCGGGACAGAGCCTACTTC.

The chain joins TRBV5-4 to TRBJ1-2; tentatively, D is TRBD1 (6 bases). Per germline, CDR1 SGHNT and CDR2 YYREEE (reference sequence). The CDR3 extends over 16 amino acids. Trimming removed 5 bases at V and 0 bases at J, with 17 bases between. The CDR3 spells CASRQRGGTANYGYTF. Here the CDR3 DNA reads TGTGCCAGCAGGCAGAGGGGGGGGACCGCTAACTATGGCTACACCTTC.

This clone came up once. The rearrangement links TRBV12-5 to TRBJ1-3, with TRBD1 as a possible D gene (6 bases). The CDR3 has 15 residues. The germline gives CDR1 LGHNT, CDR2 FRNRAP. The ends were cut back, 1 base at V and 4 bases at J, with 11 bases in the middle. Written as DNA, the CDR3 is TGTGCTAGTGGTTTGGGGGGGCTTTTAGGAAACACCATATATTTT. Translation: CASGLGGLLGNTIYF.

This clone was seen more than once but under ten times. CDR3 amino acids: CASSFRPRESWRGNNEQFF. The CDR3 DNA is TGCGCCAGCAGCTTTAGGCCTAGAGAAAGCTGGCGGGGGAACAATGAGCAGTTCTTC. V usage is TRBV5-1 and J usage is TRBJ2-1; TRBD2 matches 7 bases. Germline V CDR1 and CDR2: SGHRS, YFSETQ. V trimming: 2 bases; J trimming: 5 bases; junction bases outside the gene matches: 19. CDR3 length equals 19 residues.

This clone was seen a handful of times. The chain joins TRBV6-6 to TRBJ1-4; 7 nucleotides agree with TRBD1. CDR1 and CDR2 from the germline V gene are MNHNY and SVGAGI (reference sequence). The V segment lost 5 bases and the J segment 10 bases; nucleotides outside the gene matches: 16. The CDR3 length is 16 residues. The CDR3 loop is CASSLAAGGTYGKLFF. DNA for the CDR3: TGTGCCAGCAGTCTCGCCGCAGGGGGGACCTACGGAAAACTGTTTTTT.

The chain uses TRBV19 and TRBJ2-7; TRBD1 matches 8 bases. This CDR3 region has 15 residues. Germline CDR1 is LNHDA and CDR2 is SQIVND (reference sequence). J lost 0 bases, V lost 4 bases, and 5 bases had no gene match. This CDR3 is CASSRGQANSYEQYF. Here the CDR3 DNA reads TGTGCCAGTAGTAGGGGACAGGCTAACTCCTACGAGCAGTACTTC.